These 10 T cell receptor beta chains were sequenced from one sample in a study of graft-versus-host responses after intestinal transplantation (dated by TCRdb to the early 2020s). The method was the immunoSEQ multiplex PCR assay. TCRdb obtained this table from immuneACCESS and retained in-frame rearrangements with V and J assigned. These tables miss some clones; where compared with another copy, unresolved V genes account for less than half of the shortfall, and the remainder is unexplained. This sample has some 24,000 clones in its table, and 70% to 90% of those were observed once. Approximately 0.87% of the sample rests with the top ten. This material consisted of PBMCs, taken roughly 68 weeks after intestinal transplant. The receptors stem from a human patient who received an intestinal transplant, so some T cells may come from the graft donor.

This clone was seen a single time. The rearrangement links TRBV7-8 to TRBJ2-7; no definite D call. The ends were cut back, 1 base at V and 2 bases at J, with 6 bases in the middle. The CDR3 contains 13 residues. The V gene's germline CDR1 is SGHVS and CDR2 FQNEAQ. The DNA for the CDR3 is TGTGCCAGCAGCTTAGTCACTACCTACGAGCAGTACTTC. Residues: CASSLVTTYEQYF.

This CDR3 is CAWSDLGGAKNIQYF. In DNA, the CDR3 is TGTGCCTGGTCGGACCTTGGAGGGGCCAAAAACATTCAGTACTTC. The chain uses TRBV30 and TRBJ2-4, with a tentative D call TRBD2 (6 bases). The CDR3 spans 15 residues. Germline V gene data show CDR1 as GTSNPN and CDR2 as SVGIG (reference sequence). The V end lost 5 bases, the J end lost 1 base, and 15 bases lay between the germline ends.

As for this clone: One end of the junction is discordant with germline, which a read error may explain. The chain combines TRBV5-4 with TRBJ2-7, with 10 positions matching TRBD1. There are 14 residues in the CDR3. CDR1 SGHNT and CDR2 YYREEE come from the germline V gene (reference sequence). CDR3 protein: CASSLGGTGDRGPF. The CDR3 DNA is TGTGCCAGCAGCCTGGGCGGGACAGGGGATCGGGGGCCATTC.

This chain links TRBV7-8 with TRBJ2-7; no reliable D call. CDR1 is SGHVS, CDR2 FQNEAQ, per germline. The ends were cut back, 3 bases at V and 1 base at J, with 7 bases in the middle. This CDR3 region has 13 residues. The DNA for the CDR3 is TGTGCCAGCAGCTTCGGCCGGTCCTACGAGCAGTACTTC. Translating it yields CASSFGRSYEQYF.

The V call is TRBV19, the J call TRBJ2-5, with 9 nucleotides matching TRBD2. The CDR3 consists of 14 residues. V dropped 4 bases and J dropped 4; count of bases not matched to a gene: 4. Germline values: CDR1 LNHDA, CDR2 SQIVND (reference sequence). The CDR3 sequence: CASSRSGRSETQYF. The CDR3, as DNA: TGTGCCAGTAGTAGAAGCGGGAGGTCAGAGACCCAGTACTTC. The variable domain in full, with the rest retrieved from reference TRBV19 and TRBJ2-5, is DGGITQSPKYLFRKEGQNVTLSCEQNLNHDAMYWYRQDPGQGLRLIYYSQIVNDFQKGDIAEGYSVSREKKESFPLTVTSAQKNPTAFYLCASSRSGRSETQYFGPGTRLLVL.

The chain has TRBV7-9 and TRBJ1-1, with 7 bases identical to TRBD1. Germline assignment: CDR1 SEHNR and CDR2 FQNEAQ (reference sequence). V lost 8 bases and J lost 1; bases outside the gene matches: 4. The CDR3 sequence is 13 residues long. The CDR3 sequence: CASRGGGNTEAFF. The CDR3 DNA follows: TGTGCCAGCCGAGGGGGCGGGAACACTGAAGCTTTCTTT. The full variable domain, its missing parts supplied by reference TRBV7-9 and TRBJ1-1, is DTGVSQNPRHKITKRGQNVTFRCDPISEHNRLYWYRQTLGQGPEFLTYFQNEAQLEKSRLLSDRFSAERPKGSFSTLEIQRTEQGDSAMYLCASRGGGNTEAFFGQGTRLTVV.

In this sample, this clone turned up a few times. This sequence joins TRBV6-1 and TRBJ2-7; D is unclear. Germline CDR1 and CDR2: MNHNS and SASEGT. The CDR3 has 14 amino acids. Trimming removed 2 bases from V and 2 bases from J, with 10 bases in between. This CDR3 reads CASSERAGTYEQYF. In DNA, the CDR3 is TGTGCCAGCAGTGAAAGGGCAGGTACCTACGAGCAGTACTTC.

This rearrangement joins TRBV7-9 to TRBJ2-3; TRBD1 or TRBD2 may be the D gene (5 bases each). V lost 0 bases to trimming and J lost 2 bases, with 9 bases between them. The CDR3 covers 15 residues. Germline values: CDR1 SEHNR, CDR2 FQNEAQ (reference sequence). For the CDR3, the DNA is TGTGCCAGCAGCTTAGCGGGGGTAACCACAGATACGCAGTATTTT. Its translation: CASSLAGVTTDTQYF.

The chain joins TRBV28 to TRBJ2-7; 9 bases are a match to TRBD2. V shed 5 bases, J shed 0 bases, and the junction held 5 bases outside the gene matches. The CDR3 spans 15 residues. Per the germline V gene, CDR1 is MDHEN and CDR2 is SYDVKM. This CDR3 is CASSQAGGGSYEQYF. The CDR3 nucleotides read TGTGCCAGCAGTCAGGCGGGAGGGGGCTCCTACGAGCAGTACTTC.

The chain joins TRBV28 to TRBJ1-1; 8 positions agree with TRBD1. This CDR3 spans 14 amino acids. Germline assignment: CDR1 MDHEN and CDR2 SYDVKM. The ends lost 5 bases at V and 6 bases at J; junction bases unmatched: 8. CDR3 bases: TGTGCCAGCAGTGTTTCAGGGGGCATCGCTGAAGCTTTCTTT. Amino acids: CASSVSGGIAEAFF.